The clone carrying this T cell receptor beta chain appeared many times. Its antigen remains unidentified. The sample is drawn from a study of blood T cells in healthy people across ages. The authors ran a second PCR of 7 to 11 cycles using a sample-barcoded 5' primer and a J-beta primer mix. TCRdb independently ran MiXCR on the 5' RACE reads; one entry per CDR3 protein. Among 600,000 to 800,000 distinct CDR3 sequences listed, more than 20% were seen once. Notes on the study in general: Naive T cell percentage showed a strong correlation with the diversity of TCR beta.

Extractions gave at least 6 micrograms of total RNA per sample. CDR3 size: 13 residues. Trimming took off 2 bases at V and 7 bases at J, with 9 bases between the two ends. CDR1 is SGHRS and CDR2 is YFSETQ in the germline V gene. The sample comprised blood. The chain employs TRBV5-1 and TRBJ1-4; D remains ambiguous. The TCR originated in a man aged 70-80 years in good health. CDR3 residues: CASSFPGTEKLFF. The CDR3 bases are TGCGCCAGCAGCTTCCCGGGCACTGAAAAACTGTTTTTT.